This T cell receptor beta chain comes out of a study of CD8 T cells in ankylosing spondylitis. The study, taken as a whole, reports: Earlier work had already found some motif variants in reactive arthritis synovial fluid and blood. Disease-associated clones were CD8+ and fairly uncommon in peripheral blood. A motif in TCR beta, a set of seven to nine highly homologous variants, appeared characteristic of ankylosing spondylitis blood.

V dropped 2 bases and J dropped 3; count of bases not matched to a gene: 3. This CDR3 comprises 14 residues. Germline values: CDR1 DFQATT, CDR2 SNEGSKA (reference sequence). This clonotype was seen a few times. The target antigen is unknown. Preparation of TCR beta libraries was done by quantitative 5'-RACE with molecular barcodes. One entry per CDR3 protein, called by TCRdb with MiXCR from the 5' RACE reads. The table lists just under 550,000 distinct CDR3 sequences, approximately 11% of them singletons. The gene calls are TRBV20-1 and TRBJ2-3; 9 positions match TRBD1. This clonotype was obtained from a male donor with ankylosing spondylitis. Sequencing input: blood, either unsorted or a sorted T cell fraction (not recorded which). CDR3 in DNA: TGCAGTGCTAGAAGGACAGGGGCGACAGATACGCAGTATTTT. Its translation is CSARRTGATDTQYF.